Shown below are 4 T cell receptor beta chains from a single sample sequenced in a study of CD8+ T cells in alopecia areata (dated by TCRdb to the late 2010s). The sample's treatment or condition label, in plain terms: oral pan-JAK inhibitor, 5-10 mg twice daily. Library creation used the immunoSEQ multiplex PCR assay. To provide template for TCR sequencing, every sample had RNA extracted and reverse transcribed into cDNA. Drawn from immuneACCESS, this table holds only the in-frame rearrangements with V and J called that TCRdb kept. Clones are partly lost; checked studies trace under half to an unresolved V gene and leave the rest unexplained. This sample lists fewer than 250,000 clones; roughly 44% were detected once. The ten largest account for about 2.6% of the sample. Specimen: CD4+ T cells sorted from blood, collected at approximately week 36, from a patient treated with tofacitinib. These receptors all stem from a human donor with alopecia areata.

J is TRBJ2-7 and V is TRBV11-2, with D possibly being TRBD2 (6 bases). This CDR3 comprises 15 residues. Per germline, CDR1 SGHAT and CDR2 FQNNGV. The V and J ends lost 0 bases and 4 bases respectively, with 13 bases between them. CDR3 sequence (DNA): TGTGCCAGCAGCTTAGATTCCTGGGGGGAATACGAGCAGTACTTC. It specifies CASSLDSWGEYEQYF.

This clone showed up just a few times. The gene calls are TRBV29-1 and TRBJ2-3; TRBD2 matches 8 bases. After removal of 7 bases from V and 1 base from J, the junction contained 4 bases not matched to a gene. The CDR3 loop spans 13 amino acids. Looked up from germline, CDR1 is SQVTM and CDR2 is ANQGSEA. The CDR3 DNA follows: TGCAGCGGAGCGGGAGTGGGCACAGATACGCAGTATTTT. Translating it yields CSGAGVGTDTQYF.

This chain joins TRBV2 and TRBJ2-5, with 8 bases aligning to TRBD2. The CDR3 totals 13 residues. J was trimmed by 4 bases and V by 4 bases; bases with no gene match: 2. CDR1 and CDR2 from the germline V gene are SNHLY and FYNNEI. Written as DNA, the CDR3 is TGTGCCAGCAGTGCCGGGGGGGGAGAGACCCAGTACTTC. Translation gives CASSAGGGETQYF.

About this clone: A read error may account for a junction end that differs from germline. The chain combines TRBV2 with TRBJ2-5; TRBD2 matches at 7 bases. CDR3 length: 14 residues. Germline V gene sequence: CDR1 SNHLY, CDR2 FYNNEI. The CDR3 nucleotides are TGTGCCAGCAGTAAAGCGGGACCCGGGGAGACCCAGTACTTC. As protein: CASSKAGPGETQYF.